The 29 T cell receptor beta chains in this list originate from one sample, sequenced in a study of blood T cells in healthy people across ages. A sample-barcoded 5' primer and a J-beta primer mix were used in a second PCR of roughly 6 to 11 cycles. TCRdb independently ran MiXCR on the 5' RACE reads; one entry per CDR3 protein. The sample carries 650,000 to 1,000,000 distinct CDR3 sequences, about 37% recorded once. The sample consisted of blood. These receptors were obtained from a man younger than 35 in good health.

The table lists this clonotype with many counts. The chain carries TRBV20-1 and TRBJ2-1; D unresolved. Deletions cut 2 bases from V and 4 bases from J, with 9 bases between. This CDR3 comprises 13 residues. CDR1 DFQATT and CDR2 SNEGSKA come from the germline V gene (reference sequence). CDR3 coding DNA: TGCAGTGCTAGACCTCAGGCTTACAATGAGCAGTTCTTC. Residues: CSARPQAYNEQFF.

The CDR3 loop is CSAQDVLGPDTQYF. For the CDR3, the DNA is TGCAGTGCCCAAGACGTATTAGGTCCAGATACGCAGTATTTT. The genes are TRBV20-1 and TRBJ2-3; D is ambiguous. Trimming left V 6 bases short and J 4 bases short, with 17 bases between. Germline loops: CDR1 DFQATT, CDR2 SNEGSKA (reference sequence). The CDR3 loop spans 14 amino acids.

This clonotype came up many times. The chain combines TRBV12-3 or TRBV12-4 with TRBJ2-3; 9 bases fit TRBD1. The CDR3 runs to 16 residues. V trimming: 6 bases; J trimming: 3 bases; junction bases outside the gene matches: 10. The CDR3 sequence: CASSLTRTGVTDTQYF. The CDR3 DNA reads as TGTGCCAGCAGCTTGACCAGGACAGGGGTGACAGATACGCAGTATTTT.

The chain joins TRBV19 to TRBJ1-1; D uncertain. CDR1 LNHDA and CDR2 SQIVND come from the germline V gene (reference sequence). The V and J ends lost 5 bases and 2 bases respectively, with 9 bases between them. This CDR3 comprises 13 residues. As DNA, the CDR3 is TGTGCCAGTAGTTTCCGGAGCAACACTGAAGCTTTCTTT. This sequence encodes CASSFRSNTEAFF.

The CDR3 loop reads CASSQRGPAATEAFF. The CDR3 bases are TGCGCCAGCAGCCAAAGGGGACCGGCGGCCACTGAAGCTTTCTTT. This chain uses TRBV4-1 with TRBJ1-1; weak D call: TRBD1 (5 bases). The CDR3 runs 15 residues. In germline, CDR1 is MGHRA, CDR2 YSYEKL. Trimming took off 2 bases at V and 4 bases at J, with 14 bases between the two ends.

This clonotype was detected a few times. The chain has TRBV7-4 and TRBJ1-2; 9 nucleotides line up with TRBD1. From germline, CDR1 is SGHVT and CDR2 SQSDAQ. The CDR3 has 12 amino acids. CDR3 coding DNA: TGTGCAAATACAGGGGGCGTAATTGGCTACACCTTC. As protein: CANTGGVIGYTF.

Comment on this clonotype: It may be a read error: a sequence one base away is much more abundant. The chain joins TRBV20-1 to TRBJ2-3; 12 bases align to TRBD2. The V gene's germline CDR1 is DFQATT and CDR2 SNEGSKA (reference sequence). The CDR3 has 16 amino acids. The CDR3 bases are TGCAGTGCTAGATCGTCTAGCGGGGGGGCAACAGAGACGCAGTATTTT. Encoded protein: CSARSSSGGATETQYF.

This clonotype was counted many times. The chain combines TRBV19 with TRBJ2-1; D is ambiguous. CDR1 is LNHDA, CDR2 SQIVND, per germline (reference sequence). V lost 3 bases, J lost 14 bases, and 17 bases lay in between. The CDR3 covers 13 residues. CDR3 DNA: TGTGCCAGTAGTATTTCCACAGTCGGTCAAGAGTTCTTC. It codes for CASSISTVGQEFF.

This clonotype was detected a few times. The gene calls are TRBV7-2 and TRBJ2-1; D is undetermined. V shed 5 bases and J shed 5 bases, with 10 bases lying between them. The CDR3 totals 13 residues. Germline CDR1 and CDR2: SGHTA and FQGNSA. The CDR3, as DNA: TGTGCCAGCAGCGCGTACTCGAACAATGAGCAGTTCTTC. As protein: CASSAYSNNEQFF.

The chain joins TRBV12-3 or TRBV12-4 to TRBJ2-1, with D perhaps TRBD1 (5 bases). The CDR3 spans 13 residues. Trimming stripped 3 bases from V and 5 bases from J, with 8 bases between. This CDR3 is CASSFVGDNEQFF. The CDR3, as DNA: TGTGCCAGCAGTTTTGTAGGGGACAATGAGCAGTTCTTC.

The chain carries TRBV5-1 and TRBJ2-7; TRBD2 aligns across 7 bases. V dropped 0 bases and J dropped 3; count of bases not matched to a gene: 6. The germline gives CDR1 SGHRS, CDR2 YFSETQ. CDR3 length equals 15 residues. CDR3 sequence (DNA): TGCGCCAGCAGCTTGGTTCGGGGAGGGGACTACGAGCAGTACTTC. Its protein is CASSLVRGGDYEQYF.

The chain employs TRBV2 and TRBJ2-1, with a tentative D call TRBD1 (5 bases). Trimming removed 4 bases at V and 0 bases at J, with 19 bases between. CDR3 length: 18 amino acids. Germline V gene lookup returns CDR1 SNHLY and CDR2 FYNNEI. The CDR3 DNA reads as TGTGCCAGCAGTGGTATCTACTACAGGTCTAGCTCCTACAATGAGCAGTTCTTC. This codes for CASSGIYYRSSSYNEQFF.

Only one count was recorded for this clonotype. The chain carries TRBV12-3 or TRBV12-4 and TRBJ1-2, with 11 nucleotides matching TRBD1. The CDR3 is made up of 13 amino acids. V gave up 5 bases and J gave up 10 bases; unmatched junction bases: 6. The CDR3 DNA is TGTGCCAGCAGTCGAAGGGACAGGGGGGACTACACCTTC. Its translation is CASSRRDRGDYTF.

This clonotype was seen a few times. The chain couples TRBV14 to TRBJ2-1; 9 bases are shared with TRBD2. From germline, CDR1 is SGHDN and CDR2 FVKESK. V lost 4 bases and J lost 9; bases outside the gene matches: 7. This CDR3 region has 14 residues. Here the CDR3 reads CASSRGLASTEQFF. The CDR3 coding sequence is TGTGCCAGCAGCCGAGGACTAGCGTCGACTGAGCAGTTCTTC.

The CDR3: CASSLAKDYEQYF. In DNA, the CDR3 is TGTGCCAGCAGTTTAGCGAAGGACTACGAGCAGTACTTC. The chain employs TRBV27 and TRBJ2-7; unclear D gene. The CDR3 contains 13 residues. The V end lost 2 bases, the J end lost 3 bases, and 8 bases lay between the germline ends. The germline V gene encodes CDR1 MNHEY and CDR2 SMNVEV (reference sequence).

J is TRBJ2-5 and V is TRBV4-3, with TRBD1 identical over 7 bases. Trimming removed 0 bases from V and 5 bases from J; junction bases left unmatched: 6. CDR3 length: 15 amino acids. Per the germline V gene, CDR1 is LGHNA and CDR2 is YSLEER. CDR3 sequence (DNA): TGCGCCAGCAGCCAAGATAGGGGGCAGGCGGAGACCCAGTACTTC. Residues: CASSQDRGQAETQYF.

This clonotype was seen only once. A much larger clone lies one base from this, so it may be a read error. The gene calls are TRBV27 and TRBJ2-1; 9 bases fit TRBD1. The CDR3 totals 15 residues. Germline CDR1 and CDR2: MNHEY and SMNVEV (reference sequence). J was trimmed by 13 bases and V by 6 bases; bases with no gene match: 16. The CDR3 nucleotides are TGTGCCAGCAGCTATGGACAGGGGTTATCAGAGACCCAGTTCTTC. It yields the protein CASSYGQGLSETQFF.

The chain employs TRBV18 and TRBJ2-7, with D perhaps TRBD1 or TRBD2 (5 bases each). Trimming removed 8 bases from V and 0 bases from J, with 11 bases in between. The CDR3 loop spans 13 amino acids. The germline gives CDR1 KGHSH, CDR2 LQKENI. The CDR3 DNA is TGTGCCAGCGCCGGGACCCCCTCCTACGAGCAGTACTTC. It translates to CASAGTPSYEQYF.

V gene TRBV2 combines with J gene TRBJ2-5; TRBD1 or TRBD2 may be the D gene (5 bases each). Trimming pared 11 bases from V and 3 bases from J, leaving 16 bases between. The germline V gene has CDR1 SNHLY and CDR2 FYNNEI. The CDR3 is 13 residues long. CDR3 bases: TGTGCCGTAGGGACCGACCGCAAAGAGACCCAGTACTTC. It specifies CAVGTDRKETQYF.

The V call is TRBV20-1, the J call TRBJ2-1, with a possible D match to TRBD1 (5 bases). From germline, CDR1 is DFQATT and CDR2 SNEGSKA (reference sequence). Between the trimmed V and J ends, which lost 5 bases and 3 bases, there was a span of 14 bases. CDR3 length: 14 amino acids. In DNA, the CDR3 is TGCAGTGCTTTTAATCAGGGAAACTACAATGAGCAGTTCTTC. Encoded protein: CSAFNQGNYNEQFF.

This clonotype has a handful of counts. The rearrangement links TRBV3-1 to TRBJ1-2; D is possibly TRBD1 (6 bases). CDR1 and CDR2 from the germline V gene are LGHDT and YNNKEL (reference sequence). The CDR3 totals 17 residues. V shed 4 bases and J shed 0 bases, with 18 bases lying between them. The CDR3 DNA sequence: TGTGCCAGCAGCCCGACCGGGACAAGAGGGACTAACTATGGCTACACCTTC. It specifies CASSPTGTRGTNYGYTF.

Here the CDR3 DNA reads TGTGCCATCAGTGATTCACTCTTACTAGCGGGGAGGGGGGAGACCCAGTTCTTC. Amino acid sequence: CAISDSLLLAGRGETQFF. The J gene is TRBJ2-1, the V gene TRBV10-3, with TRBD2 matching 10 bases. The CDR3 sequence is 18 residues long. From germline, CDR1 is ENHRY and CDR2 SYGVKD. With 3 bases clipped from V and 13 bases from J, the junction kept 21 bases outside the gene matches.

The V and J genes are TRBV4-1 and TRBJ2-3, with a possible D match to TRBD2 (7 bases). Per germline, CDR1 MGHRA and CDR2 YSYEKL. The CDR3 is 17 residues long. V was trimmed by 1 base and J by 3 bases, leaving 17 bases between them. The CDR3 spells CASSQGRRAGATDTQYF. CDR3 nucleotide sequence: TGCGCCAGCAGCCAAGGGAGGCGTGCGGGGGCTACAGATACGCAGTATTTT.

The chain recombines TRBV10-3 with TRBJ1-1, with a possible D match to TRBD1 (5 bases). The CDR3 is made up of 13 amino acids. CDR1 ENHRY and CDR2 SYGVKD come from the germline V gene. Trimming removed 5 bases at V and 1 base at J, with 8 bases between. CDR3 in amino acids: CAISMDKNTEAFF. Here the CDR3 DNA reads TGTGCCATCAGTATGGACAAGAACACTGAAGCTTTCTTT.

This clonotype turned up a few times. The chain joins TRBV20-1 to TRBJ1-5; D ambiguous. The germline V gene encodes CDR1 DFQATT and CDR2 SNEGSKA (reference sequence). This CDR3 comprises 16 residues. With 0 bases removed from V and 3 bases from J, the gap between germline ends came to 15 bases. The CDR3 nucleotides are TGCAGTGCTAGAGATCAACTAAGCATTTACAATCAGCCCCAGCATTTT. The encoded protein is CSARDQLSIYNQPQHF.

The rearrangement uses TRBV5-4 and TRBJ1-4; TRBD1 is a possible D gene (6 bases). V gave up 4 bases and J gave up 0 bases, with 16 bases separating them. Germline V lookup: CDR1 SGHNT, CDR2 YYREEE (reference sequence). The CDR3 loop spans 17 amino acids. In DNA, the CDR3 is TGTGCCAGCAGCCCATCGCGGGGGGCACCAACTAATGAAAAACTGTTTTTT. Its translation: CASSPSRGAPTNEKLFF.

In this sample, this clonotype turned up once. For the CDR3, the DNA is TGCAGTGCTAGTTTACAGCAGAACACTGAAGCTTTCTTT. Translated: CSASLQQNTEAFF. The chain recombines TRBV20-1 with TRBJ1-1; D remains ambiguous. Germline CDR1 reads DFQATT; CDR2 reads SNEGSKA (reference sequence). Trimming removed 3 bases at V and 1 base at J, with 9 bases between. The CDR3 has 13 amino acids.

The chain joins TRBV10-3 to TRBJ1-1; D is possibly TRBD1 (6 bases). Germline lookup yields CDR1 ENHRY and CDR2 SYGVKD. Trimming left V 6 bases short and J 6 bases short, with 11 bases between. CDR3 size: 12 residues. The CDR3 bases are TGTGCCATCAGCCGGACAGAGTCTGAAGCTTTCTTT. Residues: CAISRTESEAFF.

The chain is built from TRBV10-3 and TRBJ2-5, with 9 bases aligning to TRBD1. The DNA end lines up better with TRBJ2-1; the J call may be wrong. The CDR3 is 15 amino acids. Germline V gene lookup returns CDR1 ENHRY and CDR2 SYGVKD. The DNA for the CDR3 is TGTGCCATCAGTGAGACACAGGGGGCCGGGAAGACCCAGTTCTTC. Translated, it gives CAISETQGAGKTQFF.